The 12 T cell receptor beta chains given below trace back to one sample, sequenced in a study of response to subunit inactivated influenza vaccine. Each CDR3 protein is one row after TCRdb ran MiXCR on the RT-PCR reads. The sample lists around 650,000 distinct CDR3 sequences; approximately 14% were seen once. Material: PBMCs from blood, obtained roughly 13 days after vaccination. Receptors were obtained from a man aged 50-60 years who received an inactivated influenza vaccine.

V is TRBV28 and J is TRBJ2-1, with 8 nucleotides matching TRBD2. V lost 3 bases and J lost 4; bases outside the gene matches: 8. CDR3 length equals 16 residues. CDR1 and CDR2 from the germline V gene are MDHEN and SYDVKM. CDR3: CASSLGGRPQYNEQFF. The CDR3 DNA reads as TGTGCCAGCAGTTTGGGCGGGAGGCCTCAATACAATGAGCAGTTCTTC. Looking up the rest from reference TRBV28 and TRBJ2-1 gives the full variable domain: DVKVTQSSRYLVKRTGEKVFLECVQDMDHENMFWYRQDPGLGLRLIYFSYDVKMKEKGDIPEGYSVSREKKERFSLILESASTNQTSMYLCASSLGGRPQYNEQFFGPGTRLTVL.

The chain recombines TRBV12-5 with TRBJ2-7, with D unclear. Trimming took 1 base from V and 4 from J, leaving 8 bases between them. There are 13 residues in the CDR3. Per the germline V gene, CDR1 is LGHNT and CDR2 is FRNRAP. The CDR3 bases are TGTGCTAGTGGTTTGGGCCTGGGGTACGAGCAGTACTTC. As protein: CASGLGLGYEQYF.

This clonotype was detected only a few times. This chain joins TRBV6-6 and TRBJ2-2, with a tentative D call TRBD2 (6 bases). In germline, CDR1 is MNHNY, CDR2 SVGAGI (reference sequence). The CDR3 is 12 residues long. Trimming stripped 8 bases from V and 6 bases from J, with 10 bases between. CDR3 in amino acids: CASGLIAGELFF. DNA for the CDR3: TGTGCCAGCGGACTAATCGCCGGGGAGCTGTTTTTT.

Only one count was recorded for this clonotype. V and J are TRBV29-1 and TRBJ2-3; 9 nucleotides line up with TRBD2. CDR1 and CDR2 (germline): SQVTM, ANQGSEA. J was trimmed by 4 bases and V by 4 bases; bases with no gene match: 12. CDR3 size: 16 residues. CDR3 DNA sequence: TGCAGCGTTGGACTATTGGTAGCGGGAGCTCCAGATACGCAGTATTTT. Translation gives CSVGLLVAGAPDTQYF.

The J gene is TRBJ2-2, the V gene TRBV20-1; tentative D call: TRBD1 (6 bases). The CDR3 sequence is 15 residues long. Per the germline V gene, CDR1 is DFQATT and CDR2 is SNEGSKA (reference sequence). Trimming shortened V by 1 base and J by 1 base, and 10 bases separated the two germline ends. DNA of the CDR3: TGCAGTGCTAGAGTACCGGGACAGAACACCGGGGAGCTGTTTTTT. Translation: CSARVPGQNTGELFF.

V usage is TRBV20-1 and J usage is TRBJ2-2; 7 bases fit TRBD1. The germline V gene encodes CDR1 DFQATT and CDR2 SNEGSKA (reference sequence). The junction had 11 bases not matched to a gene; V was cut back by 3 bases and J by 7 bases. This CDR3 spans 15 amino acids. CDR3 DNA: TGCAGTGCTAGCGCCAGGGCATCAGGGGGCGGGGAGCTGTTTTTT. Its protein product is CSASARASGGGELFF.

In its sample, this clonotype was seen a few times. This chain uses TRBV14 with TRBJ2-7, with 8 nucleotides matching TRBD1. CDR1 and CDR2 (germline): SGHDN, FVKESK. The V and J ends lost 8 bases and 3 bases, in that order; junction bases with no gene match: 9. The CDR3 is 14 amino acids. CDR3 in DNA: TGTGCCAGCGACCGGGACAGGACCTTCTACGAGCAGTACTTC. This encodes CASDRDRTFYEQYF.

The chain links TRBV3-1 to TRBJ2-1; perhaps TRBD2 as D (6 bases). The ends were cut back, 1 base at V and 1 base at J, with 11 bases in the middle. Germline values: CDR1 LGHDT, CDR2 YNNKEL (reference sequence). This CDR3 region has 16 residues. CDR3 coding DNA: TGTGCCAGCAGCCAAGGACATAGCGGATCCTACAATGAGCAGTTCTTC. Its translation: CASSQGHSGSYNEQFF.

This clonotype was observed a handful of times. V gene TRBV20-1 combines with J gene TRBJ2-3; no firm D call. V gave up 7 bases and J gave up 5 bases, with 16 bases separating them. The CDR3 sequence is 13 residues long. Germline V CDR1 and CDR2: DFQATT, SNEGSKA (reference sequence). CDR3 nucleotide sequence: TGCAGTGTTGGGAAGACTGTCCGAGATACGCAGTATTTT. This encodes CSVGKTVRDTQYF.

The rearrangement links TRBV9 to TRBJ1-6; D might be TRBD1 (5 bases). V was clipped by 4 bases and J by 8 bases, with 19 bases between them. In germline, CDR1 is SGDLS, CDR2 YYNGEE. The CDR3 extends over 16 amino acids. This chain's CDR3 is CASSPLPGRVDSPLHF. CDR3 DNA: TGTGCCAGCAGCCCACTCCCGGGACGGGTGGATTCACCCCTCCACTTT.

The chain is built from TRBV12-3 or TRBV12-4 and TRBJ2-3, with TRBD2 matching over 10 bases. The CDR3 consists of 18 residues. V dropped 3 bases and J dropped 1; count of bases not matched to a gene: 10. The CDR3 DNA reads TGTGCCAGCAGTTTGACCCCCAGCGGGGGGGTAGGCACAGATACGCAGTATTTT. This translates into CASSLTPSGGVGTDTQYF.

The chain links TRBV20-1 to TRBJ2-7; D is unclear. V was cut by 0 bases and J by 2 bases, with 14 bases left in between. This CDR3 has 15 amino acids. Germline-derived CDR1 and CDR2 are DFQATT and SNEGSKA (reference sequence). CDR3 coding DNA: TGCAGTGCTAGAGATTGGACGGGTGGGCCCTACGAGCAGTACTTC. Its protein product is CSARDWTGGPYEQYF.